This T cell receptor beta chain came from a study of T cell repertoires in cytomegalovirus infection. Overall study: Recently identified HLA-C-restricted CMV epitopes were used, and well-studied HLA-B-restricted CMV epitopes were used as well. From public TCR beta signatures came an indication of both CMV infection and matching HLA type.

Points from the study as a whole: Across the ex vivo response, the dominant clonotypes were HLA-C-restricted CMV-specific TCR beta clonotypes. The study identified carriers of CMV plus the relevant HLA from cumulative public TCR beta family frequency.

On this clonotype itself: Its matching antigen is unknown.

Germline lookup yields CDR1 SEHNR and CDR2 FQNEAQ (reference sequence). The CDR3 loop spans 13 amino acids. V was pared by 5 bases and J by 4 bases, with 4 bases of the junction left unmatched. TCRdb re-called the reads through MiXCR, storing one row per CDR3 protein. The table shows 700,000 to 900,000 distinct CDR3 sequences, with roughly 29% occurring only once. The TCR sequence derives from a human donor in good health (CMV status not recorded). Some clones in this sample may be carry-over from other donors' samples. This chain connects TRBV7-9 to TRBJ2-7, with 8 bases aligning to TRBD1. The material sequenced was cultured CD8+ T cells from PBMCs, taken from culture after CMV antigen stimulation. As DNA, the CDR3 is TGTGCCAGCAGCCGACAGGGGATTTACGAGCAGTACGTC. It specifies CASSRQGIYEQYV.